A selection of T cell receptor beta chains follows, all from one sample in a study of shared clonotypes between healthy human individuals. Clones were sequenced by immunoSEQ multiplex PCR, and TCRdb holds only the in-frame ones, with some missing. The sample has about 490,000 clones; approximately 82% are singletons. Sequencing was carried out using PBMCs. Receptor source: a woman between 35 and 50 years old in good health. Some clones in this sample may be carry-over from other donors' samples. The CDR3 runs from the conserved cysteine through the conserved F or W. The order of the fields is V gene, D gene, clone size, J gene, CDR3 protein, CDR3 DNA. The D gene is left open where the match is weak. Rows give clone size only sometimes, using once, few, many, or a class for an expanded clone.

v_gene: TRBV5-5
d_gene: -
abundance: -
j_gene: TRBJ1-3
CDR3aa: CASSLAGVPGNTIYF
CDR3nt: TGTGCCAGCAGCTTGGCCGGCGTCCCTGGAAACACCATATATTTT

v_gene: TRBV28
d_gene: -
abundance: many
j_gene: TRBJ1-2
CDR3aa: CASKFSLQGGYTF
CDR3nt: TGTGCCAGCAAGTTTTCCCTCCAAGGGGGCTACACCTTC

v_gene: TRBV4-2
d_gene: -
abundance: -
j_gene: TRBJ2-1
CDR3aa: CASSQDGISGYNEQFF
CDR3nt: TGTGCCAGCAGCCAAGATGGAATTAGCGGCTACAATGAGCAGTTCTTC

v_gene: TRBV5-1
d_gene: -
abundance: once
j_gene: TRBJ2-5
CDR3aa: CASSFGGTQYF
CDR3nt: TGCGCCAGCAGCTTTGGGGGAACCCAGTACTTC

v_gene: TRBV28
d_gene: -
abundance: -
j_gene: TRBJ1-2
CDR3aa: CASSLAGQTYGYTF
CDR3nt: TGTGCCAGCTCCCTAGCCGGACAGACTTATGGCTACACCTTC

v_gene: TRBV5-1
d_gene: -
abundance: -
j_gene: TRBJ2-7
CDR3aa: CASSLGAAQSYEQYF
CDR3nt: TGCGCCAGCAGCTTGGGGGCGGCCCAATCCTACGAGCAGTACTTC

v_gene: TRBV7-3
d_gene: TRBD2
abundance: -
j_gene: TRBJ2-5
CDR3aa: CASSPLGGKTQYF
CDR3nt: TGTGCCAGCAGCCCCCTGGGGGGGAAGACCCAGTACTTC

v_gene: TRBV14
d_gene: -
abundance: many
j_gene: TRBJ2-5
CDR3aa: CASSTLGVPTETQYF
CDR3nt: TGTGCCAGCAGCACCCTCGGGGTTCCCACAGAGACCCAGTACTTC

v_gene: TRBV9
d_gene: -
abundance: -
j_gene: TRBJ2-3
CDR3aa: CASSVGPRQSDTQYF
CDR3nt: TGTGCCAGCAGCGTAGGTCCGAGACAGTCAGATACGCAGTATTTT

v_gene: TRBV5-6
d_gene: -
abundance: -
j_gene: TRBJ1-1
CDR3aa: CASTGGGNTEAFF
CDR3nt: TGTGCCAGCACGGGCGGGGGGAACACTGAAGCTTTCTTT

v_gene: TRBV6-6
d_gene: TRBD1
abundance: -
j_gene: TRBJ1-1
CDR3aa: CASSNTGGGTEAFF
CDR3nt: TGTGCCAGCAGTAATACAGGGGGCGGCACTGAAGCTTTCTTT

v_gene: TRBV29-1
d_gene: TRBD2
abundance: -
j_gene: TRBJ2-5
CDR3aa: CSVGREGREQYF
CDR3nt: TGCAGCGTGGGACGGGAGGGGAGGGAGCAGTACTTC

v_gene: TRBV11-2
d_gene: TRBD1
abundance: many
j_gene: TRBJ2-5
CDR3aa: CASSLDRWDRGETQYF
CDR3nt: TGTGCCAGCAGCTTAGATCGATGGGACAGGGGTGAGACCCAGTACTTC

v_gene: TRBV5-1
d_gene: -
abundance: -
j_gene: TRBJ1-6
CDR3aa: CASSLGDGYNSPLHF
CDR3nt: TGCGCCAGCAGCCTGGGGGACGGATATAATTCACCCCTCCACTTT

v_gene: TRBV5-1
d_gene: TRBD1
abundance: -
j_gene: TRBJ2-7
CDR3aa: CASSLVAGGSYEQYF
CDR3nt: TGCGCCAGCAGCTTGGTGGCAGGGGGCTCCTACGAGCAGTACTTC

v_gene: TRBV18
d_gene: TRBD2
abundance: -
j_gene: TRBJ2-7
CDR3aa: CASSPRSGIYEQYF
CDR3nt: TGTGCCAGCTCACCACGGAGCGGGATCTACGAGCAGTACTTC

v_gene: TRBV4-2
d_gene: TRBD2
abundance: -
j_gene: TRBJ2-1
CDR3aa: CASTDQRGDNEQFF
CDR3nt: TGTGCCAGCACCGATCAGCGGGGTGACAATGAGCAGTTCTTC

v_gene: TRBV10-3
d_gene: TRBD2
abundance: -
j_gene: TRBJ2-3
CDR3aa: CAITQLAGNTDTQYF
CDR3nt: TGTGCCATCACCCAACTAGCGGGGAACACAGATACGCAGTATTTT

v_gene: TRBV27
d_gene: TRBD2
abundance: -
j_gene: TRBJ2-1
CDR3aa: CASSLRASGGDEQFF
CDR3nt: TGTGCCAGCAGTTTAAGGGCTAGCGGTGGGGATGAGCAGTTCTTC

v_gene: TRBV5-1
d_gene: -
abundance: -
j_gene: TRBJ2-5
CDR3aa: CASSRGVAETQYF
CDR3nt: TGCGCCAGCAGCCGCGGGGTAGCGGAGACCCAGTACTTC